This T cell receptor beta chain was retrieved from a study of control samples from healthy donors and cancer patients. Trimming stripped 0 bases from V and 2 bases from J, with 9 bases between. This CDR3 comprises 15 residues. Germline CDR1 is SGDLS and CDR2 is YYNGEE. Profiled with immunoSEQ multiplex PCR; TCRdb holds only in-frame clones, not every one. The repertoire consists of about 130,000 clones, with 90% occurring once and the leading ten covering over 2%. The sample comprised blood. The clonotype comes from a man in his late teens or twenties in good health. V and J are TRBV9 and TRBJ1-3; possible D gene TRBD1, 5 bases. For the CDR3, the DNA is TGTGCCAGCAGCGTAGGAGGGGTGGCTGGAAACACCATATATTTT. It codes for CASSVGGVAGNTIYF.